This TCR beta chain originates from a study of T cell responses to AZD1222 COVID-19 vaccine. V shed 0 bases and J shed 1 base, with 3 bases lying between them. Germline values: CDR1 GTSNPN, CDR2 SVGIG (reference sequence). CDR3 length: 12 residues. With respect to this clone: Other nucleotide sequences from this sample produce the same CDR3.

TCRdb's table, derived via immunoSEQ multiplex PCR, lists solely in-frame clones and lacks some. The table has roughly 110,000 clones, just under 90% seen once. This sample comprised peripheral blood, obtained on day 0 of AZD1222 vaccination. This TCR was recovered from an adult in good health. J is TRBJ1-1 and V is TRBV30; D remains ambiguous. CDR3 nucleotide sequence: TGTGCCTGGAGTGTCGGGAACACTGAAGCTTTCTTT. Translated, it gives CAWSVGNTEAFF. Together with reference TRBV30 and TRBJ1-1, the CDR3 gives the full variable domain: SQTIHQWPATLVQPVGSPLSLECTVEGTSNPNLYWYRQAAGRGLQLLFYSVGIGQISSEVPQNLSASRPQDRQFILSSKKLLLSDSGFYLCAWSVGNTEAFFGQGTRLTVV.